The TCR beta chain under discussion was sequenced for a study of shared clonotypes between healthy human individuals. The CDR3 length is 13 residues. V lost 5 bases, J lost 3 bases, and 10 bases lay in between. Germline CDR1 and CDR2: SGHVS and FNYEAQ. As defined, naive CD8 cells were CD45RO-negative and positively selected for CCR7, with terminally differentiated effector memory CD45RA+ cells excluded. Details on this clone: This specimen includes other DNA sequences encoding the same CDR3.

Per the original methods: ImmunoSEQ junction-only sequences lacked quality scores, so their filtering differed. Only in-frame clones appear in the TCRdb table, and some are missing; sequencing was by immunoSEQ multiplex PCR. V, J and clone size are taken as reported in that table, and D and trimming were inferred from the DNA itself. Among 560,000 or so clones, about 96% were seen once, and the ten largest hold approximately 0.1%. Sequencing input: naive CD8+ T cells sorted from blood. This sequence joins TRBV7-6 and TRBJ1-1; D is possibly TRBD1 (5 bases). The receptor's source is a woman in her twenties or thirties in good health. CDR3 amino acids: CASSAGGYTEAFF. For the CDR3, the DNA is TGTGCCAGCAGCGCCGGGGGATACACTGAAGCTTTCTTT.